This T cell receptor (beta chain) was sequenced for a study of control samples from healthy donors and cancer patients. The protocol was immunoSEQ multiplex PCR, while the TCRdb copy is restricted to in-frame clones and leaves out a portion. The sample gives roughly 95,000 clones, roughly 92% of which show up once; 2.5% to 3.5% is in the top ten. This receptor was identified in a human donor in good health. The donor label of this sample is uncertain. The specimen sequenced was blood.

The CDR3 spells CAWKTEETQYF. The CDR3 nucleotides are TGTGCCTGGAAAACGGAAGAGACCCAGTACTTC. The chain couples TRBV30 to TRBJ2-5, with D uncertain. The CDR3 runs to 11 residues. Germline lookup yields CDR1 GTSNPN and CDR2 SVGIG (reference sequence). Deletions cut 4 bases from V and 3 bases from J, with 6 bases between.